The 17 T cell receptor beta chains reported below all come from one sample, sequenced in a study of molecular identifiers for immune sequencing clone quantification. TCRdb used MiXCR to reprocess the PCR reads, holding one entry per CDR3 protein. The sample shows a few hundred thousand distinct CDR3 sequences, 20% to 25% of them seen only once. The sample was naive CD8+ T cells from blood, with Jurkat cell RNA spiked in. This sample's subset: FACS-sorted CD8+CD4-CCR7+CD45RA+ naive T cells. The source is a human donor in good health. Some libraries in this study had Jurkat cell RNA spiked in.

This clonotype was observed a few times. The chain recombines TRBV4-3 with TRBJ2-7; TRBD1 aligns across 9 bases. Germline CDR1 reads LGHNA; CDR2 reads YSLEER. CDR3 length equals 16 residues. Trimming removed 3 bases from V and 2 bases from J; junction bases left unmatched: 8. CDR3 amino acids: CASSQTGTGSAYEQYF. The CDR3 bases are TGCGCCAGCAGCCAGACCGGGACAGGGAGTGCCTACGAGCAGTACTTC.

The genes are TRBV10-1 and TRBJ2-7; D is perhaps TRBD1 or TRBD2 (5 bases each). The CDR3 has 13 amino acids. V was pared by 4 bases and J by 3 bases, with 10 bases between. CDR1 is WNHNN and CDR2 is SYGVQD in the germline V gene (reference sequence). The CDR3 sequence is CASSGGAGYEQYF. CDR3 nucleotide sequence: TGCGCCAGCAGTGGAGGGGCAGGCTACGAGCAGTACTTC.

Many counts were recorded for this clonotype. The chain couples TRBV7-6 to TRBJ2-3; a possible D gene is TRBD2 (6 bases). CDR1 and CDR2 (germline): SGHVS, FNYEAQ. The CDR3 spans 11 residues. V gave up 8 bases and J gave up 7 bases, with 10 bases separating them. The chain's CDR3 is CASGGSNTQYF. In DNA form, the CDR3 reads TGTGCCAGCGGAGGGTCCAATACGCAGTATTTT.

This chain connects TRBV7-9 to TRBJ2-7; D ambiguous. Per germline, CDR1 SEHNR and CDR2 FQNEAQ (reference sequence). The CDR3 totals 14 residues. The V end was cut by 5 bases, the J end by 6 bases, with 17 bases between. CDR3 in amino acids: CASSNPRNMGEQYF. The CDR3 DNA follows: TGTGCCAGCAGCAATCCGCGAAACATGGGCGAGCAGTACTTC.

In the case of this clonotype: One end of the junction does not line up with germline, which may come from a read error. V and J are TRBV6-6 and TRBJ2-1; 7 bases line up with TRBD1. Germline lookup yields CDR1 MNHNY and CDR2 SVGAGI (reference sequence). The CDR3 spans 15 residues. The CDR3 here is CVSSYQPDRYNEQFF. The CDR3 coding sequence is TGTGTCAGCAGTTACCAACCGGACAGGTACAATGAGCAGTTCTTC.

In its sample, this clonotype was seen a few times. CDR3 sequence reads: CASSLENWGYEQYF. The CDR3 DNA reads TGTGCCAGCAGCTTAGAGAATTGGGGGTACGAGCAGTACTTC. The J gene is TRBJ2-7, the V gene TRBV7-6, with D perhaps being TRBD1 or TRBD2 (5 bases each). V was cut by 1 base and J by 4 bases, with 11 bases left in between. Germline V gives CDR1 SGHVS, CDR2 FNYEAQ. The CDR3 covers 14 residues.

In this sample, this clonotype turned up a few times. The chain recombines TRBV19 with TRBJ2-3; TRBD2 is a possible D gene (6 bases). The germline CDR1 and CDR2 sequences are LNHDA and SQIVND (reference sequence). The CDR3 is made up of 15 amino acids. Trimming cost V 1 base and J 4 bases, with 12 bases left between them. The CDR3 is CASSIATSGADTQYF. The CDR3 bases are TGTGCCAGTAGTATAGCGACTAGTGGAGCAGATACGCAGTATTTT.

This clonotype has a count of ten or more. CDR3 in DNA: TGCAGTGCTAGAGACGTGACAGGGGCCGATGATACGCAGTATTTT. This sequence encodes CSARDVTGADDTQYF. The chain recombines TRBV20-1 with TRBJ2-3; 8 bases map to TRBD1. This CDR3 contains 15 residues. Germline V gene data show CDR1 as DFQATT and CDR2 as SNEGSKA (reference sequence). V shed 0 bases and J 6 bases; nucleotides not matched to a gene: 8.

Many counts were recorded for this clonotype. The chain recombines TRBV28 with TRBJ2-7; the match to TRBD2 covers 11 bases. V lost 5 bases, J lost 5 bases, and 11 bases stayed unmatched. There are 16 residues in the CDR3. From germline, CDR1 is MDHEN and CDR2 SYDVKM. This CDR3 reads CASSPILLAGAHEQYF. CDR3 in DNA: TGTGCCAGCAGTCCCATCTTACTAGCGGGAGCCCACGAGCAGTACTTC. The whole variable domain, remainder taken from reference TRBV28 and TRBJ2-7, is DVKVTQSSRYLVKRTGEKVFLECVQDMDHENMFWYRQDPGLGLRLIYFSYDVKMKEKGDIPEGYSVSREKKERFSLILESASTNQTSMYLCASSPILLAGAHEQYFGPGTRLTVT.

In this sample, this clonotype turned up many times. The CDR3 DNA reads as TGCAGCGTTGATCATGTAGCAGGGATATACAATGAGCAGTTCTTC. Its protein product is CSVDHVAGIYNEQFF. The chain links TRBV29-1 to TRBJ2-1; D perhaps matches TRBD1 (5 bases). With 3 bases removed from V and 4 bases from J, the gap between germline ends came to 16 bases. Per the germline V gene, CDR1 is SQVTM and CDR2 is ANQGSEA. The CDR3 runs 15 residues.

The sample holds many counts of this clonotype. The CDR3 sequence is CASSGGNYGYTF. CDR3 nucleotide sequence: TGCGCCAGCAGTGGAGGAAACTATGGCTACACCTTC. This rearrangement joins TRBV10-2 to TRBJ1-2; D not resolved. Trimming pared 4 bases from V and 2 bases from J, leaving 5 bases between. The CDR3 spans 12 residues. CDR1 WSHSY and CDR2 SAAADI come from the germline V gene.

The chain carries TRBV28 and TRBJ1-5, with D unclear. This CDR3 contains 13 residues. Per germline, CDR1 MDHEN and CDR2 SYDVKM. V lost 7 bases and J lost 4, with 11 bases in between. The CDR3 reads CASTQRANQPQHF. The CDR3 DNA reads as TGTGCCAGCACCCAAAGGGCGAATCAGCCCCAGCATTTT.

This clonotype was counted ten times or more. V and J are TRBV10-3 and TRBJ2-3, with D possibly TRBD2 on 5 matching bases. The length of the CDR3 is 13 residues. V lost 7 bases and J lost 4, with 12 bases in between. The germline V gene encodes CDR1 ENHRY and CDR2 SYGVKD. CDR3 DNA: TGTGCCATCACCCCAGACTACGCAGATACGCAGTATTTT. Its translation: CAITPDYADTQYF.

The chain is built from TRBV27 and TRBJ2-4, with a weak D call TRBD1 (5 bases). Trimming cost V 6 bases and J 8 bases, with 17 bases left between them. The germline CDR1 and CDR2 sequences are MNHEY and SMNVEV (reference sequence). There are 14 residues in the CDR3. This CDR3 reads CASSWTRGLDIQYF. CDR3 nucleotide sequence: TGTGCCAGCAGCTGGACAAGGGGCTTGGACATTCAGTACTTC.

This clonotype was observed many times. This sequence joins TRBV20-1 and TRBJ2-7; D unclear. Germline V lookup: CDR1 DFQATT, CDR2 SNEGSKA (reference sequence). This CDR3 is built from 12 residues. The germline V and J ends were trimmed by 4 bases and 3 bases, with 10 bases remaining between them. The CDR3 nucleotides are TGCAGTGCTATATCTTGGGGCTACGAGCAGTACTTC. It yields the protein CSAISWGYEQYF.

This clonotype was recorded many times. This chain links TRBV20-1 with TRBJ2-7, with 10 bases fitting TRBD2. The CDR3 consists of 14 residues. After removal of 6 bases from V and 3 bases from J, the junction contained 8 bases not matched to a gene. Germline loops: CDR1 DFQATT, CDR2 SNEGSKA (reference sequence). CDR3 protein: CSAPGLAGDYEQYF. Here the CDR3 DNA reads TGCAGTGCCCCAGGGCTAGCGGGAGACTACGAGCAGTACTTC.

The table lists this clonotype with many counts. The gene calls are TRBV29-1 and TRBJ2-7, with TRBD2 matching 8 bases. The CDR3 totals 16 residues. V lost 1 base, J lost 0 bases, and 8 bases stayed unmatched. Germline CDR1 is SQVTM and CDR2 is ANQGSEA. This CDR3 reads CSVEAHLAGTSYEQYF. CDR3 DNA: TGCAGCGTTGAAGCTCATCTAGCGGGTACCTCCTACGAGCAGTACTTC.